What follows are 16 T cell receptor beta chains derived from one specimen sequenced in a study of human T cells and chemical hapten exposure. TCRdb re-analysed the RACE reads in MiXCR, keeping a single row per CDR3 protein. The profile shows approximately 85,000 distinct CDR3 sequences, about 9.4% of them singletons. Time point specified: patch test 2, 6 weeks after DPC sensitization. Specified treatment: therapeutic diphenylcyclopropenone sensitization with weekly scalp DPC. The specimen was whole blood, collected in connection with sensitization to the hapten diphenylcyclopropenone (DPC). Receptors were obtained from a woman in her twenties or thirties with alopecia areata. Some clones in this sample may be carry-over from other donors' samples.

This clonotype was detected ten times or more. J is TRBJ2-5 and V is TRBV29-1, with D hard to call. Trimming stripped 2 bases from V and 4 bases from J, with 5 bases between. The CDR3 has 11 amino acids. Per the germline V gene, CDR1 is SQVTM and CDR2 is ANQGSEA. Here the CDR3 DNA reads TGCAGCGTTGAATCCGGAGAGACCCAGTACTTC. Its translation is CSVESGETQYF.

This clonotype showed up many times. The V gene is TRBV18, the J gene TRBJ2-2, with D hard to call. The CDR3 length is 17 residues. Trimming removed 0 bases at V and 0 bases at J, with 11 bases between. Per germline, CDR1 KGHSH and CDR2 LQKENI. The CDR3: CASSPPWAGSNTGELFF. DNA for the CDR3: TGTGCCAGCTCACCACCCTGGGCAGGATCGAACACCGGGGAGCTGTTTTTT. The entire variable domain, with the rest obtained from reference TRBV18 and TRBJ2-2, is as follows: NAGVMQNPRHLVRRRGQEARLRCSPMKGHSHVYWYRQLPEEGLKFMVYLQKENIIDESGMPKERFSAEFPKEGPSILRIQQVVRGDSAAYFCASSPPWAGSNTGELFFGEGSRLTVL.

Regarding this clonotype: With a much larger clone just one base away, this may be a read error. The chain uses TRBV19 and TRBJ1-2; D is unclear. Germline lookup yields CDR1 LNHDA and CDR2 SQIVND (reference sequence). This CDR3 spans 13 amino acids. The CDR3 coding sequence is TGTGCCAGTAGTATGGAACCCCGCTATGGCCACACCTTC. It yields the protein CASSMEPRYGHTF.

This clonotype turned up a few times. This sequence joins TRBV29-1 and TRBJ2-5, with 11 positions matching TRBD2. The germline V gene has CDR1 SQVTM and CDR2 ANQGSEA. This CDR3 comprises 15 residues. V trimming: 7 bases; J trimming: 8 bases; junction bases outside the gene matches: 15. The CDR3 protein is CSAKQLGLAESTQYF. Written as DNA, the CDR3 is TGCAGCGCAAAACAGTTGGGACTAGCGGAATCTACCCAGTACTTC.

Many counts were recorded for this clonotype. V gene TRBV29-1 combines with J gene TRBJ1-1; D remains unclear. The V gene lost 2 bases and the J gene lost 2 bases, with 3 bases spanning the gap. Germline V gene data show CDR1 as SQVTM and CDR2 as ANQGSEA. The CDR3 totals 11 residues. In DNA, the CDR3 is TGCAGCGTTGAATACAACACTGAAGCTTTCTTT. Translating it yields CSVEYNTEAFF.

In this sample, this clonotype turned up many times. The rearrangement joins TRBV7-2 to TRBJ2-1; a weak D match, TRBD2 (6 bases). This CDR3 contains 14 residues. Germline CDR1 is SGHTA and CDR2 is FQGNSA. V was cut by 7 bases and J by 8 bases, with 18 bases left in between. The CDR3 region is CASMRRDSRDEQFF. The DNA of the CDR3 is TGTGCCAGCATGCGAAGGGACTCTCGGGATGAGCAGTTCTTC.

This clonotype was picked up many times. V and J are TRBV7-2 and TRBJ2-7, with 8 bases that match TRBD2. Germline-derived CDR1 and CDR2 are SGHTA and FQGNSA. The junction had 10 bases not matched to a gene; V was cut back by 3 bases and J by 6 bases. The CDR3 is 15 amino acids. The CDR3: CASSFSGTSGPEQYF. CDR3 nucleotide sequence: TGTGCCAGCAGCTTTTCCGGGACTAGTGGTCCCGAGCAGTACTTC. Full variable domain (rest looked up from reference TRBV7-2 and TRBJ2-7): GAGVSQSPSNKVTEKGKDVELRCDPISGHTALYWYRQSLGQGLEFLIYFQGNSAPDKSGLPSDRFSAERTGGSVSTLTIQRTQQEDSAVYLCASSFSGTSGPEQYFGPGTRLTVT.

This clonotype was picked up many times. CDR3 amino acids: CAWSTGTGSGNYGYTF. The CDR3 nucleotides are TGTGCCTGGTCGACCGGGACAGGGTCGGGTAACTATGGCTACACCTTC. J is TRBJ1-2 and V is TRBV30, with TRBD1 matching over 9 bases. Germline CDR1 is GTSNPN and CDR2 is SVGIG (reference sequence). CDR3 length equals 16 residues. Unmatched junction bases numbered 11, after V lost 5 bases and J lost 1 base.

The chain carries TRBV29-1 and TRBJ2-1; no reliable D call. The germline V gene encodes CDR1 SQVTM and CDR2 ANQGSEA. Between the trimmed V and J ends, which lost 0 bases and 4 bases, there was a span of 4 bases. The CDR3 totals 12 residues. CDR3 nucleotides: TGCAGCGTTGAAGATTTGTACAATGAGCAGTTCTTC. Residues: CSVEDLYNEQFF.

This chain joins TRBV6-5 and TRBJ2-1, with 11 bases identical to TRBD2. The CDR3 spans 15 residues. Germline CDR1 is MNHEY and CDR2 is SVGAGI. The V and J ends lost 1 base and 7 bases, in that order; junction bases with no gene match: 3. The CDR3 DNA reads as TGTGCCAGCAGTTACTTACTAGCGGGAGTGAATGAGCAGTTCTTC. It yields the protein CASSYLLAGVNEQFF.

This clonotype was seen a few times. V and J are TRBV20-1 and TRBJ2-4; no reliable D call. Trimming removed 5 bases at V and 0 bases at J, with 14 bases between. Per germline, CDR1 DFQATT and CDR2 SNEGSKA (reference sequence). This CDR3 is built from 15 residues. CDR3: CSADGASLAKNIQYF. The CDR3 bases are TGCAGTGCTGATGGAGCTTCCCTAGCCAAAAACATTCAGTACTTC.

A few counts support this clonotype. This chain links TRBV5-1 with TRBJ2-7; D is perhaps TRBD1 (6 bases). Germline loops: CDR1 SGHRS, CDR2 YFSETQ. Trimming shortened V by 2 bases and J by 0 bases, and 12 bases separated the two germline ends. This CDR3 contains 15 residues. The chain's CDR3 is CASSLGQPNSYEQYF. The CDR3 DNA reads as TGCGCCAGCAGCTTAGGACAGCCGAACTCCTACGAGCAGTACTTC.

This clonotype was picked up one time. The rearrangement uses TRBV3-1 and TRBJ2-5; tentative D call: TRBD2 (5 bases). This CDR3 has 15 residues. In germline, CDR1 is LGHDT, CDR2 YNNKEL (reference sequence). The ends were cut back, 0 bases at V and 3 bases at J, with 11 bases in the middle. This CDR3 is CASSQDPLAEETQYF. The CDR3 DNA reads as TGTGCCAGCAGCCAAGATCCCCTAGCAGAAGAGACCCAGTACTTC.

This clonotype has more than one count but fewer than ten. V and J are TRBV29-1 and TRBJ2-1; 9 positions agree with TRBD1. This CDR3 spans 13 amino acids. V gave up 6 bases and J gave up 4 bases; unmatched junction bases: 4. Germline V gene data show CDR1 as SQVTM and CDR2 as ANQGSEA. The CDR3: CSVRTGVYNEQFF. CDR3 nucleotide sequence: TGCAGCGTGAGGACAGGGGTTTACAATGAGCAGTTCTTC.

This clonotype has only a few counts. The chain employs TRBV29-1 and TRBJ2-3; D unclear. Germline V lookup: CDR1 SQVTM, CDR2 ANQGSEA. Trimming took off 8 bases at V and 0 bases at J, with 9 bases between the two ends. The CDR3 is 12 residues long. For the CDR3, the DNA is TGCAGCTCCTCCTTTAGCACAGATACGCAGTATTTT. It encodes CSSSFSTDTQYF.

This clonotype was observed at least ten times. The chain's CDR3 is CASSQGGGRLNTEAFF. The CDR3 bases are TGCGCCAGCAGCCAAGGGGGAGGACGGCTGAACACTGAAGCTTTCTTT. The chain carries TRBV4-3 and TRBJ1-1, with no clear D. Looked up from germline, CDR1 is LGHNA and CDR2 is YSLEER. There are 16 residues in the CDR3. Trimming shortened V by 1 base and J by 0 bases, and 12 bases separated the two germline ends.